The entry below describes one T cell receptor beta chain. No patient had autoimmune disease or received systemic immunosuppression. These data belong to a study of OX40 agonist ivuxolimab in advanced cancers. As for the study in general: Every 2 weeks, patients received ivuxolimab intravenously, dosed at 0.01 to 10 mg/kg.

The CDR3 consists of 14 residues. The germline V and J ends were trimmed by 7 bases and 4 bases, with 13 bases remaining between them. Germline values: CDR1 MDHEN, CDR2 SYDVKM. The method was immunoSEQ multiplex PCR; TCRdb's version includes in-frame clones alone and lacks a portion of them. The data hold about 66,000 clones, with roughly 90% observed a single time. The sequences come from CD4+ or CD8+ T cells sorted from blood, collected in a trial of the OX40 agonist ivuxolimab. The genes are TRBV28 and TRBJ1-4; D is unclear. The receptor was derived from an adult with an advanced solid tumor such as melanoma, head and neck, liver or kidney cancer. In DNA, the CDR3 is TGTGCCAGCATTGCAGGCACCGATAATGAAAAACTGTTTTTT. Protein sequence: CASIAGTDNEKLFF.